The 10 T cell receptor beta chains in this list originate from one sample, sequenced in a study of cytomegalovirus exposure and HLA in healthy donors. The PCR ran on 60 Vbeta and 13 Jbeta primers. Some clones are missing from TCRdb's copy, which holds only in-frame ones; the method was immunoSEQ multiplex PCR. This sample has around 150,000 clones; roughly 87% occur once, and the top ten carry around 0.93%. The source material was PBMCs. These receptors were collected from a woman between 25 and 40 years old in good health and CMV-seronegative.

This chain joins TRBV5-1 and TRBJ1-2; 9 bases match TRBD1. Germline lookup yields CDR1 SGHRS and CDR2 YFSETQ. After removal of 7 bases from V and 1 base from J, the junction contained 5 bases not matched to a gene. The CDR3 sequence is 14 residues long. Written as DNA, the CDR3 is TGCGCCAGCTCTAGGACAGGGGATAACTATGGCTACACCTTC. It translates to CASSRTGDNYGYTF.

This clone was counted between two and nine times. The chain combines TRBV25-1 with TRBJ2-3, with TRBD1 as a possible D gene (5 bases). This CDR3 contains 14 residues. V lost 2 bases to trimming and J lost 3 bases, with 9 bases between them. CDR1 and CDR2 (germline): MGHDK, SYGVNS. The CDR3 DNA is TGTGCCAGCAGTGAAGGAAAGGGGACAGATACGCAGTATTTT. Translated, it gives CASSEGKGTDTQYF.

The chain has TRBV4-3 and TRBJ1-2; D remains ambiguous. The V end was cut by 0 bases, the J end by 4 bases, with 12 bases between. Germline V gene lookup returns CDR1 LGHNA and CDR2 YSLEER. This CDR3 has 15 residues. CDR3 in amino acids: CASSQEKEGGYGYTF. In DNA form, the CDR3 reads TGCGCCAGCAGCCAAGAAAAAGAGGGTGGCTATGGCTACACCTTC.

J is TRBJ2-7 and V is TRBV7-2; D is perhaps TRBD2 (7 bases). In germline, CDR1 is SGHTA, CDR2 FQGNSA. Trimming stripped 1 base from V and 0 bases from J, with 13 bases between. The CDR3 loop spans 16 amino acids. In DNA, the CDR3 is TGTGCCAGCAGCTTAGTCGGGGGGCGGAACTCCTACGAGCAGTACTTC. Residues: CASSLVGGRNSYEQYF.

The chain uses TRBV5-4 and TRBJ2-2; 11 bases map to TRBD2. From germline, CDR1 is SGHNT and CDR2 YYREEE (reference sequence). The V segment lost 0 bases and the J segment 7 bases; nucleotides outside the gene matches: 8. The CDR3 consists of 17 residues. The DNA for the CDR3 is TGTGCCAGCAGCTTGGCTGGACTAGCGGGTGGGAACGGGGAGCTGTTTTTT. Encoded protein: CASSLAGLAGGNGELFF.

This clone was observed a single time. This chain connects TRBV19 to TRBJ2-3, with 10 bases matching TRBD2. CDR3 length: 19 residues. V gave up 5 bases and J gave up 1 base; unmatched junction bases: 15. Germline V gene lookup returns CDR1 LNHDA and CDR2 SQIVND (reference sequence). CDR3 residues: CASSRTPASGGARTDTQYF. The DNA for the CDR3 is TGTGCCAGTAGTCGAACCCCCGCTAGCGGGGGCGCCCGCACAGATACGCAGTATTTT. The full variable domain, its missing parts supplied by reference TRBV19 and TRBJ2-3, is DGGITQSPKYLFRKEGQNVTLSCEQNLNHDAMYWYRQDPGQGLRLIYYSQIVNDFQKGDIAEGYSVSREKKESFPLTVTSAQKNPTAFYLCASSRTPASGGARTDTQYFGPGTRLTVL.

The chain couples TRBV9 to TRBJ2-7, with 9 bases identical to TRBD1. Looked up from germline, CDR1 is SGDLS and CDR2 is YYNGEE. This CDR3 is built from 14 residues. Trimming took 2 bases from V and 7 from J; bases not matched to a gene: 7. DNA for the CDR3: TGTGCCAGCAGCGTCTGGACAGGGGAAGGGGAGCAGTACTTC. This sequence encodes CASSVWTGEGEQYF.

The chain uses TRBV13 and TRBJ2-5; perhaps TRBD1 as D (7 bases). The length of the CDR3 is 17 residues. Germline CDR1 reads PRHDT; CDR2 reads FYEKMQ (reference sequence). Trimming stripped 2 bases from V and 5 bases from J, with 21 bases between. The CDR3 nucleotides are TGTGCCAGCAGCTTAAGAGCGCGGGACAGCCTGGGCGAGACCCAGTACTTC. It specifies CASSLRARDSLGETQYF. The whole variable domain, remainder taken from reference TRBV13 and TRBJ2-5, is AAGVIQSPRHLIKEKRETATLKCYPIPRHDTVYWYQQGPGQDPQFLISFYEKMQSDKGSIPDRFSAQQFSDYHSELNMSSLELGDSALYFCASSLRARDSLGETQYFGPGTRLLVL.

This chain uses TRBV6-5 with TRBJ2-1; a possible D gene is TRBD2 (6 bases). The CDR3 length is 14 residues. CDR1 and CDR2 from the germline V gene are MNHEY and SVGAGI. Trimming removed 4 bases from V and 9 bases from J, with 16 bases in between. CDR3: CASSSTRTSSEQFF. The CDR3 nucleotides read TGTGCCAGCAGTTCCACGAGAACTAGCAGTGAGCAGTTCTTC.

The CDR3 here is CASSSFPSSGVNQETQYF. The CDR3 bases are TGTGCCAGCAGCTCCTTTCCGTCGAGCGGGGTAAACCAAGAGACCCAGTACTTC. The chain carries TRBV7-2 and TRBJ2-5, with TRBD2 matching over 7 bases. Losses at the gene ends were 4 bases for V and 0 bases for J; bases not matched to a gene: 14. Germline loops: CDR1 SGHTA, CDR2 FQGNSA. This CDR3 region has 18 residues. Full variable domain (rest looked up from reference TRBV7-2 and TRBJ2-5): GAGVSQSPSNKVTEKGKDVELRCDPISGHTALYWYRQSLGQGLEFLIYFQGNSAPDKSGLPSDRFSAERTGGSVSTLTIQRTQQEDSAVYLCASSSFPSSGVNQETQYFGPGTRLLVL.